A few counts support the clone carrying this T cell receptor beta chain. The CDR3 totals 15 residues. Germline loops: CDR1 DFQATT, CDR2 SNEGSKA (reference sequence). Trimming at V came to 3 bases and at J to 0 bases, leaving 6 bases not matched to a gene. The sample originates from a study of response to subunit inactivated influenza vaccine. TCRdb used MiXCR to reprocess the RT-PCR reads, holding one entry per CDR3 protein. The sample carries about 620,000 distinct CDR3 sequences, approximately 11% recorded once. Separately, the same data were catalogued under a study of T cells expressing NK-cell markers. That study reports: TCR beta libraries carry UMIs added by 5'RACE template switching.

The receptor was isolated from a man aged 45-65 years who received an inactivated influenza vaccine. The sample was PBMCs from blood, taken on the day of vaccination. The J gene is TRBJ2-3, the V gene TRBV20-1; the match to TRBD1 covers 7 bases. CDR3 loop: CSARNSRGSTDTQYF. CDR3 DNA sequence: TGCAGTGCTAGGAATTCCAGGGGGAGCACAGATACGCAGTATTTT.